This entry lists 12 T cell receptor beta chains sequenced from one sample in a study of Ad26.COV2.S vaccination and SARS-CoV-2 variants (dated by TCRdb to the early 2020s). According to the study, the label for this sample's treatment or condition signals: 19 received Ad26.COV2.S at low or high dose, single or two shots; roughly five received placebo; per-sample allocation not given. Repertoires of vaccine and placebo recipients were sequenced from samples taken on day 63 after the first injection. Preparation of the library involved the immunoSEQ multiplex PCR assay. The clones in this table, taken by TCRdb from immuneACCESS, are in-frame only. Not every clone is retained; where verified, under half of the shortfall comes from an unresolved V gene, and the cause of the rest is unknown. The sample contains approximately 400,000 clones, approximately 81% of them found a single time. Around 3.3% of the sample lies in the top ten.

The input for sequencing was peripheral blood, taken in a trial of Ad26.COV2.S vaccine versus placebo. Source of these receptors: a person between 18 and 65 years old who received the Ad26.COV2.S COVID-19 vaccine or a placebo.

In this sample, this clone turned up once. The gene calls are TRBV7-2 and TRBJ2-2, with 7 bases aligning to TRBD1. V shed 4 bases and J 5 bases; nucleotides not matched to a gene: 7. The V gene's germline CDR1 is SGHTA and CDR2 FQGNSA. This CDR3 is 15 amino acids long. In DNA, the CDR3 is TGTGCCAGCAGCTCCCAACAGGGGTTAACCGGGGAGCTGTTTTTT. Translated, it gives CASSSQQGLTGELFF.

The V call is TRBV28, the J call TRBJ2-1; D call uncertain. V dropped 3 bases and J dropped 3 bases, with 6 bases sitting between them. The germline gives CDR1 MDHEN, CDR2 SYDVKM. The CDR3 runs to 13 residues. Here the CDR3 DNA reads TGTGCCAGCAGTTTTTCCAGCTACAATGAGCAGTTCTTC. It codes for CASSFSSYNEQFF. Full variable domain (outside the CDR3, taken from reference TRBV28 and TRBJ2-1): DVKVTQSSRYLVKRTGEKVFLECVQDMDHENMFWYRQDPGLGLRLIYFSYDVKMKEKGDIPEGYSVSREKKERFSLILESASTNQTSMYLCASSFSSYNEQFFGPGTRLTVL.

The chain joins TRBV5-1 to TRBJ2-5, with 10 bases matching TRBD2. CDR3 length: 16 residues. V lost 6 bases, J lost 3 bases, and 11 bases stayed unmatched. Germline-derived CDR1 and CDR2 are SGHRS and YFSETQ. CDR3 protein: CASKKRGGSGEETQYF. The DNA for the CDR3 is TGCGCCAGCAAAAAGCGGGGGGGCTCAGGTGAAGAGACCCAGTACTTC.

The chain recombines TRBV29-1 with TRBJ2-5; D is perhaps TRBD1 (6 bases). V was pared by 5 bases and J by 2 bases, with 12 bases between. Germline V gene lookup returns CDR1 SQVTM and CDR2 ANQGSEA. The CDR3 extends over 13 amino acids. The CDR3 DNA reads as TGCAGCGTTACCGTCAGGGGACAAGAGACCCAGTACTTC. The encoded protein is CSVTVRGQETQYF. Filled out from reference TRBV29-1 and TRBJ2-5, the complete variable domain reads SAVISQKPSRDICQRGTSLTIQCQVDSQVTMMFWYRQQPGQSLTLIATANQGSEATYESGFVIDKFPISRPNLTFSTLTVSNMSPEDSSIYLCSVTVRGQETQYFGPGTRLLVL.

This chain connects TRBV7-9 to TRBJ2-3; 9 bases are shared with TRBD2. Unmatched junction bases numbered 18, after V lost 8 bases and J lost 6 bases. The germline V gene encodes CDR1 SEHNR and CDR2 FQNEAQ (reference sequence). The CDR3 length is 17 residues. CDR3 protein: CASQGGSGGHNFDTQYF. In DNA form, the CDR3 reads TGTGCCAGCCAAGGGGGTAGCGGGGGCCACAACTTTGATACGCAGTATTTT.

CDR3 nucleotides: TGTGCCAGCAGACAAATGTTGGGCCACGAGCAGTACTTC. It codes for CASRQMLGHEQYF. The chain uses TRBV11-2 and TRBJ2-7; D is unclear. Per germline, CDR1 SGHAT and CDR2 FQNNGV. V lost 6 bases and J lost 5, with 14 bases in between. The CDR3 runs 13 residues.

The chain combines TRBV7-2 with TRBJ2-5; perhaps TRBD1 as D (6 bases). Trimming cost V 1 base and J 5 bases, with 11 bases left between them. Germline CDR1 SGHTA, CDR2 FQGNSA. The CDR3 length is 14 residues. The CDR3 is CASSLVQGLETQYF. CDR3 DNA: TGTGCCAGCAGCTTAGTACAGGGTTTGGAGACCCAGTACTTC.

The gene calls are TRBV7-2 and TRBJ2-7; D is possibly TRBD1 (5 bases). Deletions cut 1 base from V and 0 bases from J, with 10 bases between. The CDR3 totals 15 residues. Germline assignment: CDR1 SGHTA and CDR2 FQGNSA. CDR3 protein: CASSLDRLLSYEQYF. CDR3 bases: TGTGCCAGCAGCTTAGACAGGTTGCTCTCCTACGAGCAGTACTTC.

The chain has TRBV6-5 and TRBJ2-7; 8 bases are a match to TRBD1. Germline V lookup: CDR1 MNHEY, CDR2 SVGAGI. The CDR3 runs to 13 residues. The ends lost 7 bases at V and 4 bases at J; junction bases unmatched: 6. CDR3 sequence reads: CASTRQGSYEQYF. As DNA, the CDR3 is TGTGCCAGCACCAGACAGGGGAGTTACGAGCAGTACTTC.

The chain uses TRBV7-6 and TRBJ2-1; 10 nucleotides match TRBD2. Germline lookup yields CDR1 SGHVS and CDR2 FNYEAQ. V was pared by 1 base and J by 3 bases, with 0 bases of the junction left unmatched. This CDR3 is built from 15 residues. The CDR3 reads CASSLGTSGYNEQFF. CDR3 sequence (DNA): TGTGCCAGCAGCTTAGGGACTAGCGGCTACAATGAGCAGTTCTTC.

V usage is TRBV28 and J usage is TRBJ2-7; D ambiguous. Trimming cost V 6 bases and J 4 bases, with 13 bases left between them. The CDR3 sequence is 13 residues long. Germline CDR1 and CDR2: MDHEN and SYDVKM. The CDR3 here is CASRRAPSYEQYF. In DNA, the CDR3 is TGTGCCAGCAGACGGGCCCCGAGTTACGAGCAGTACTTC.

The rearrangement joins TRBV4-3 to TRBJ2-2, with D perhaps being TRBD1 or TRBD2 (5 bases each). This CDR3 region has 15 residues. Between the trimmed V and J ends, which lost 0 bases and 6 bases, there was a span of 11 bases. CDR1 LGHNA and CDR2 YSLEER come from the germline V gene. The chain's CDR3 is CASSQDGALPGELFF. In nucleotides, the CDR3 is TGCGCCAGCAGCCAAGACGGGGCTTTACCCGGGGAGCTGTTTTTT.